The T cell receptor beta chain described here comes from a study of CD8+CD57+ T cells in acquired aplastic anemia. The overall study: The sorted CD4+ and CD8+ cells yielded an average approximately 3.2 ug of DNA. Study-wide points: CD8+ Simpson's diversity in patients was not significantly different from that in controls.

Flow cytometry had shown expanded CD8+CD57+ cells in the patients chosen for sequencing. At blood sampling, none of the patients had yet received therapy. Genomic DNA, the template, was used for profiling of the TCR beta VDJ and CDR3. TCRdb re-analysed the reads in MiXCR, keeping a single row per CDR3 protein. Among over 150,000 distinct CDR3 sequences listed, approximately 52% were seen once. CDR1 is MNHEY and CDR2 is SVGEGT in the germline V gene. The CDR3 spans 14 residues. The V and J ends lost 2 bases and 1 base respectively, with 8 bases between them. There are many counts of this clonotype. The antigen is undetermined.

This sequence originates from a human donor with aplastic anemia. Sequenced input: sorted CD4+, CD8+, or CD8+CD57+ T cells (not recorded which) from PBMCs. The rearrangement joins TRBV6-2 or TRBV6-3 to TRBJ1-1; D is unresolved. CDR3 DNA: TGTGCCAGCAGTTACGTGGGGTGGAACACTGAAGCTTTCTTT. It specifies CASSYVGWNTEAFF.